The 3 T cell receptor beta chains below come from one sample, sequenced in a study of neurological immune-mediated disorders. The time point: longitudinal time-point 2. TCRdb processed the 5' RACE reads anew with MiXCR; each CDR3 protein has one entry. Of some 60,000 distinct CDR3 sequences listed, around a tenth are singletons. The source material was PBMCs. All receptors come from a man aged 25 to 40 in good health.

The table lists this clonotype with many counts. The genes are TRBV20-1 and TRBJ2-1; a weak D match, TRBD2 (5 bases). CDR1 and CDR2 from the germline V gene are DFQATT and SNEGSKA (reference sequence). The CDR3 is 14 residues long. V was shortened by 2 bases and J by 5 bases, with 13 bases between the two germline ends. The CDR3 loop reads CSARTTGENNEQFF. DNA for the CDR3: TGCAGTGCTAGAACCACCGGGGAAAACAATGAGCAGTTCTTC.

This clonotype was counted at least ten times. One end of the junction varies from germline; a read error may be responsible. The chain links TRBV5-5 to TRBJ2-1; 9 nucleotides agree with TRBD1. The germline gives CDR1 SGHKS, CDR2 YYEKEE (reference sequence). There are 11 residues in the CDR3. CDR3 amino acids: CASSRGDRAVF. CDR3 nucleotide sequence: TGTGCCAGCAGCCGGGGGGACAGGGCTGTCTTC. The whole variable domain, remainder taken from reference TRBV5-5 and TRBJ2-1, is DAGVTQSPTHLIKTRGQQVTLRCSPISGHKSVSWYQQVLGQGPQFIFQYYEKEERGRGNFPDRFSARQFPNYSSELNVNALLLGDSALYLCASSRGDRAVFGPGTRLTVL.

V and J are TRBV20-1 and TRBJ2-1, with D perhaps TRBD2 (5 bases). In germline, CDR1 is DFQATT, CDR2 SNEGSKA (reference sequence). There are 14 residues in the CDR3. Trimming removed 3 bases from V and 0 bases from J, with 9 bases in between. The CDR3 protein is CSASVRASYNEQFF. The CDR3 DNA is TGCAGTGCTAGCGTGAGGGCCTCCTACAATGAGCAGTTCTTC.